The 10 T cell receptor beta chains below were found in one sample sequenced in a study of tumor-infiltrating lymphocytes in primary liver carcinoma. Production of TCR beta cDNA used 500 ng total RNA together with a constant-region primer. Three nested multiplex PCR rounds, a slightly modified ARM-PCR, produced the libraries for TCR beta. It was with TRBV1-TRBV30 forward primers and a C-beta reverse primer that the first two PCR rounds were run, at roughly 11 cycles each. A single record per CDR3 protein comes from TCRdb applying MiXCR to the multiplex PCR reads. The sample consists of 310,000 or so distinct CDR3 sequences, approximately 58% of them appearing once. Germline DNA was also extracted, and blood RNA derived from unsorted whole blood. The sample was peripheral blood. Every receptor here comes from a woman in her thirties with primary liver carcinoma and hepatitis B virus infection.

This clonotype has a handful of counts. The chain is built from TRBV12-3 or TRBV12-4 and TRBJ2-2; 8 bases align to TRBD1. V dropped 6 bases and J dropped 4; count of bases not matched to a gene: 7. The CDR3 loop spans 15 amino acids. Here the CDR3 DNA reads TGTGCCAGCAGCCTACGACAGGGGTCCACCGGGGAGCTGTTTTTT. Encoded protein: CASSLRQGSTGELFF.

On this clonotype: Sequence at one end of the junction differs from germline and may be a read error. The rearrangement links TRBV30 to TRBJ2-1; D is unresolved. In germline, CDR1 is GTSNPN, CDR2 SVGIG (reference sequence). The CDR3 length is 11 residues. This CDR3 is CAWSILNGQFF. CDR3 DNA: TGTGCCTGGAGTATTCTCAATGGGCAGTTCTTC.

This clonotype is classed as medium-sized (0.01 to 0.1%). The gene calls are TRBV29-1 and TRBJ2-5, with 7 bases matching TRBD1. The CDR3 runs to 13 residues. J gave up 1 base and V 6 bases, and 5 bases lay outside the gene matches. Germline values: CDR1 SQVTM, CDR2 ANQGSEA. The CDR3, as DNA: TGCAGCGTGACCGGGACAGCCCAAGAGACCCAGTACTTC. Amino acids: CSVTGTAQETQYF.

This clonotype was seen many times. The rearrangement joins TRBV12-3 or TRBV12-4 to TRBJ2-7; 9 nucleotides line up with TRBD2. Trimming cost V 4 bases and J 4 bases; bases outside gene matches: 2. The CDR3 consists of 13 residues. CDR3 residues: CASSYGLAYEQYF. The CDR3 DNA follows: TGTGCCAGCAGTTACGGACTAGCGTACGAGCAGTACTTC.

As for this clonotype: A clone one base away is much larger, so this may be a read error. The chain carries TRBV12-3 or TRBV12-4 and TRBJ1-5; D unclear. There are 13 residues in the CDR3. V was trimmed by 4 bases and J by 5 bases, leaving 9 bases between them. The CDR3 spells CASSSDRYQPQHF. CDR3 sequence (DNA): TGTGCCAGCAGTTCTGACCGTTATCAGCCCCAGCATTTT.

For this clonotype: This clone may be a read error of a much larger clone one base away. The chain links TRBV11-2 to TRBJ2-7; a weak D match, TRBD1 (5 bases). Germline V CDR1 and CDR2: SGHAT, FQNNGV. The CDR3 totals 13 residues. The CDR3, as DNA: TGTGCCAACAGCTTACTGGACACCTACGAGCAGTACTTC. Translation gives CANSLLDTYEQYF.

Comments on this clonotype: A single base separates this from a much larger clone, so it may be a read error. V usage is TRBV4-2 and J usage is TRBJ1-5; 8 bases align to TRBD1. The V and J ends lost 3 bases and 4 bases, in that order; junction bases with no gene match: 8. The CDR3 loop spans 16 amino acids. Germline CDR1 LGHNA, CDR2 YNFKEQ. In DNA form, the CDR3 reads TGTGCCAGCAGCCAGAGTGGACAGGGAGGAAATCAGCCCCAGCATTTT. Translated: CASSQSGQGGNQPQHF.

J is TRBJ2-5 and V is TRBV6-5, with 8 bases that match TRBD1. The CDR3 covers 17 residues. Germline lookup yields CDR1 MNHEY and CDR2 SVGAGI. Germline trimming cut 6 bases from V and 5 bases from J; bases unmatched to any gene: 17. As DNA, the CDR3 is TGTGCCAGCAGCTCCTGGGTGGGAAAGACAGGGGTGGAGACCCAGTACTTC. Translating it yields CASSSWVGKTGVETQYF.

This chain connects TRBV12-3 or TRBV12-4 to TRBJ1-1, with D unclear. The ends were cut back, 3 bases at V and 11 bases at J, with 10 bases in the middle. The CDR3 extends over 11 amino acids. The CDR3, as DNA: TGTGCCAGCAGTTTGGGTATTCGGGCTTTCTTT. Protein sequence: CASSLGIRAFF.

This clonotype was picked up a small number of times. V usage is TRBV6-1 and J usage is TRBJ2-7, with TRBD1 matching over 7 bases. Unmatched junction bases numbered 12, after V lost 8 bases and J lost 5 bases. The CDR3 consists of 14 residues. CDR1 is MNHNS and CDR2 is SASEGT in the germline V gene. CDR3 DNA sequence: TGTGCCAGCCGTAAGCGGTCGGACAGGAACGAGCAGTACTTC. This translates into CASRKRSDRNEQYF.